What follows is one T cell receptor beta chain and its context. The data belong to a study of T cell responses to AZD1222 COVID-19 vaccine. Unmatched junction bases numbered 13, after V lost 4 bases and J lost 6 bases. Germline V lookup: CDR1 SGHAT, CDR2 FQNNGV. The CDR3 covers 17 residues. Data came from immunoSEQ multiplex PCR; TCRdb stores just in-frame clones and leaves some out. The data hold roughly 140,000 clones, with roughly nine tenths observed a single time. Sequenced material: peripheral blood, taken 28 days after the second AZD1222 dose. The chain couples TRBV11-2 to TRBJ1-2; 11 positions agree with TRBD1. The origin of this receptor is an adult who received the AZD1222 COVID-19 vaccine. The CDR3 bases are TGTGCCAGCAGCTATGGTGCGGGACAGGGGGTTGAGGATGGCTACACCTTC. It is translated as CASSYGAGQGVEDGYTF. Filled out from reference TRBV11-2 and TRBJ1-2, the complete variable domain reads EAGVAQSPRYKIIEKRQSVAFWCNPISGHATLYWYQQILGQGPKLLIQFQNNGVVDDSQLPKDRFSAERLKGVDSTLKIQPAKLEDSAVYLCASSYGAGQGVEDGYTFGSGTRLTVV.